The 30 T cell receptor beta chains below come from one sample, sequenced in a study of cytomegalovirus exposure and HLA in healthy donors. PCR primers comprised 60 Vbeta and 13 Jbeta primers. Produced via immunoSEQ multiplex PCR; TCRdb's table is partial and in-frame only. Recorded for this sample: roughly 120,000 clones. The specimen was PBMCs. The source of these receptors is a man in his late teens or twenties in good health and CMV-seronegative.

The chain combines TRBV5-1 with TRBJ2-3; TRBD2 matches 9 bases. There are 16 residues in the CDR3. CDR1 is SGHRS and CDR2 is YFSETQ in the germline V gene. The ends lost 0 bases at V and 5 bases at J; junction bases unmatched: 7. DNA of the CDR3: TGCGCCAGCAGCTTGGCCGTTGCGGGGGGGCTAGATACGCAGTATTTT. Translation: CASSLAVAGGLDTQYF.

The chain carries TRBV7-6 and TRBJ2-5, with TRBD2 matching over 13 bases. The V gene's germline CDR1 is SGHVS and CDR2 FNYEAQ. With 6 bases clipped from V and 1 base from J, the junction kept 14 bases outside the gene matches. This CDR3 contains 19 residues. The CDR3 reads CASRSRLAGGLSLQETQYF. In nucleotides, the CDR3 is TGTGCCAGCAGATCCCGACTAGCGGGGGGTCTCTCCCTCCAAGAGACCCAGTACTTC.

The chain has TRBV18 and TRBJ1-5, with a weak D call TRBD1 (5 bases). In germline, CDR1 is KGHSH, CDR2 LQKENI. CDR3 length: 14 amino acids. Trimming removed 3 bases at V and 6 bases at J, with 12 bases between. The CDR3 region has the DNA TGTGCCAGCTCACCCCCGCAGGGTACTCAGCCCCAGCATTTT. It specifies CASSPPQGTQPQHF.

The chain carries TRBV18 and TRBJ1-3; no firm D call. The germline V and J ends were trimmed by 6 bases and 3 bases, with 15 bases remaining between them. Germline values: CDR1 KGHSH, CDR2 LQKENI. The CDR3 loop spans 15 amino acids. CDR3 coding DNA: TGTGCCAGCTCCCTCAATCCGGCGGTTGGAAACACCATATATTTT. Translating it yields CASSLNPAVGNTIYF. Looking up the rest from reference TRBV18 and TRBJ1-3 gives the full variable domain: NAGVMQNPRHLVRRRGQEARLRCSPMKGHSHVYWYRQLPEEGLKFMVYLQKENIIDESGMPKERFSAEFPKEGPSILRIQQVVRGDSAAYFCASSLNPAVGNTIYFGEGSWLTVV.

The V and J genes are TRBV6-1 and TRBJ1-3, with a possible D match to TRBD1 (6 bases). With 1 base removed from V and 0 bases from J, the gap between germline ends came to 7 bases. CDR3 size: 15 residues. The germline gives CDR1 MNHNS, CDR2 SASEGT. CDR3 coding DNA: TGTGCCAGCAGTGAAGGGACAGTCTCTGGAAACACCATATATTTT. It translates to CASSEGTVSGNTIYF.

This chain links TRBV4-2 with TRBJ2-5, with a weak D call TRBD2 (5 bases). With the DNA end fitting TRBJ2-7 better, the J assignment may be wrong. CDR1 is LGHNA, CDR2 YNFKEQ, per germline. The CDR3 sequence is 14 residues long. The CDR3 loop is CASSHPTGGTEQYF. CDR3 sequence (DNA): TGTGCCAGCAGCCACCCCACCGGAGGAACCGAGCAGTACTTC.

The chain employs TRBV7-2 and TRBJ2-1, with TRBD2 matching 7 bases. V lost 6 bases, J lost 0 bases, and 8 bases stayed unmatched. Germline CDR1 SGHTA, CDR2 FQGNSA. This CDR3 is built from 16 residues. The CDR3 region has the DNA TGTGCCAGCAGGCGCGGTAGCGGGTACTCCTACAATGAGCAGTTCTTC. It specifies CASRRGSGYSYNEQFF. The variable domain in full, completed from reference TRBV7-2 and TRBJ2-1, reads GAGVSQSPSNKVTEKGKDVELRCDPISGHTALYWYRQSLGQGLEFLIYFQGNSAPDKSGLPSDRFSAERTGGSVSTLTIQRTQQEDSAVYLCASRRGSGYSYNEQFFGPGTRLTVL.

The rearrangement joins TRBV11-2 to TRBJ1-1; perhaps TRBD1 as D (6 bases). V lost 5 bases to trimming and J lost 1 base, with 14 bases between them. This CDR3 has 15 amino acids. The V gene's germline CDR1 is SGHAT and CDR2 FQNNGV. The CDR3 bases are TGTGCCAGCAGCCTGAGAGGGACACCGAACACTGAAGCTTTCTTT. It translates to CASSLRGTPNTEAFF. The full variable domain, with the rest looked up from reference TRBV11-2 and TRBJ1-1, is EAGVAQSPRYKIIEKRQSVAFWCNPISGHATLYWYQQILGQGPKLLIQFQNNGVVDDSQLPKDRFSAERLKGVDSTLKIQPAKLEDSAVYLCASSLRGTPNTEAFFGQGTRLTVV.

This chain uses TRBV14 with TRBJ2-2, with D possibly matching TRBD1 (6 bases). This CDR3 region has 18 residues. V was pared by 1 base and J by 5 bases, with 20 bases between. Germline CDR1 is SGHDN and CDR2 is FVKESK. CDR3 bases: TGTGCCAGCAGCCAAGTAATAGCTTTGGACAGTTGGACCGGGGAGCTGTTTTTT. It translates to CASSQVIALDSWTGELFF.

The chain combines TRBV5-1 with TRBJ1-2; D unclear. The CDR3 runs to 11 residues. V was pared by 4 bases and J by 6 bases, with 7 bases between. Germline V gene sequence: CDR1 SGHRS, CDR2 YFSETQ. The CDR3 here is CASSPGDGYTF. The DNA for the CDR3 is TGCGCCAGCAGCCCCGGGGATGGCTACACCTTC.

CDR3 region: CAWKGEGSYEQYF. The CDR3 DNA sequence: TGTGCCTGGAAAGGCGAGGGATCCTACGAGCAGTACTTC. The chain combines TRBV30 with TRBJ2-7; D is perhaps TRBD2 (5 bases). CDR1 GTSNPN and CDR2 SVGIG come from the germline V gene (reference sequence). This CDR3 comprises 13 residues. V was pared by 4 bases and J by 1 base, with 11 bases between.

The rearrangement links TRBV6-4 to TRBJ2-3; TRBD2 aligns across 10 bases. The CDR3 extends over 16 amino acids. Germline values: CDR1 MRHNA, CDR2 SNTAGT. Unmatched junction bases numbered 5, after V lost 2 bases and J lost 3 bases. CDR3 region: CASSDTASGGTDTQYF. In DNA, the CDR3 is TGTGCCAGCAGTGACACGGCTAGCGGGGGAACAGATACGCAGTATTTT.

This CDR3 reads CASSRFRQAEDYEQYF. The CDR3 DNA follows: TGCGCCAGCAGCCGTTTTCGACAGGCCGAAGACTACGAGCAGTACTTC. The rearrangement joins TRBV5-1 to TRBJ2-7; D perhaps matches TRBD1 (6 bases). Germline CDR1 SGHRS, CDR2 YFSETQ. The V end was cut by 4 bases, the J end by 3 bases, with 20 bases between. The CDR3 spans 16 residues. Looking up the rest from reference TRBV5-1 and TRBJ2-7 gives the full variable domain: KAGVTQTPRYLIKTRGQQVTLSCSPISGHRSVSWYQQTPGQGLQFLFEYFSETQRNKGNFPGRFSGRQFSNSRSEMNVSTLELGDSALYLCASSRFRQAEDYEQYFGPGTRLTVT.

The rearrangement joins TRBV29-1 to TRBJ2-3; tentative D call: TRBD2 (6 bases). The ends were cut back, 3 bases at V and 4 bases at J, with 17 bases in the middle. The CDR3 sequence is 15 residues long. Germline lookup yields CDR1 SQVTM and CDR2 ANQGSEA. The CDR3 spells CSVEIGGSGADTQYF. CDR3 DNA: TGCAGCGTTGAGATTGGGGGGAGCGGCGCAGATACGCAGTATTTT.

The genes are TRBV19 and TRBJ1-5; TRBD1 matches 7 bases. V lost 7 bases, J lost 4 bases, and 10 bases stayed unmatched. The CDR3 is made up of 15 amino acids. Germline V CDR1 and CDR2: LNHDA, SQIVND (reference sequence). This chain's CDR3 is CASMYSTGSNQPQHF. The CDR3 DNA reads TGTGCCAGTATGTACTCGACAGGGTCAAATCAGCCCCAGCATTTT.

CDR3 in amino acids: CASSPRGLAGAQETQYF. The DNA for the CDR3 is TGTGCCAGCAGCCCCCGGGGACTAGCGGGAGCCCAAGAGACCCAGTACTTC. V usage is TRBV5-6 and J usage is TRBJ2-5; 14 bases line up with TRBD2. The germline V gene has CDR1 SGHDT and CDR2 YYEEEE. This CDR3 region has 17 residues. Trimming took 4 bases from V and 1 from J; bases not matched to a gene: 6.

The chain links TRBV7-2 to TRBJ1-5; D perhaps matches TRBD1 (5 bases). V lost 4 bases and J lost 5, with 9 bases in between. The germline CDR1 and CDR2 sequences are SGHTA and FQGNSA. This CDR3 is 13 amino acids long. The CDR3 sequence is CASSSDSDQPQHF. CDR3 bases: TGTGCCAGCAGCTCCGACAGTGATCAGCCCCAGCATTTT.

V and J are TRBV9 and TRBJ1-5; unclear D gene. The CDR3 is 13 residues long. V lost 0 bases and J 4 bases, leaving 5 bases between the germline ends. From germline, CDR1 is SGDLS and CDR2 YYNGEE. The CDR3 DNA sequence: TGTGCCAGCAGCGTAGTAGATAATCAGCCCCAGCATTTT. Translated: CASSVVDNQPQHF.

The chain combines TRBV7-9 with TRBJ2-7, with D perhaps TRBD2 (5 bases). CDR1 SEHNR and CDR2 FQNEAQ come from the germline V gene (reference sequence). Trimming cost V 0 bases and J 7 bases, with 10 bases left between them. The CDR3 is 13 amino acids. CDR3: CASSLAPSGEQYF. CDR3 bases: TGTGCCAGCAGCTTAGCTCCGTCGGGGGAGCAGTACTTC.

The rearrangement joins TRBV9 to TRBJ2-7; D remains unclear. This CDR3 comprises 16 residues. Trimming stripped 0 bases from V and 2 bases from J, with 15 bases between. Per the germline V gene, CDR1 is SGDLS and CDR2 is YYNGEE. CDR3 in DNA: TGTGCCAGCAGCGTAGAACTGCAGGCCTACGCCTACGAGCAGTACTTC. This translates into CASSVELQAYAYEQYF.

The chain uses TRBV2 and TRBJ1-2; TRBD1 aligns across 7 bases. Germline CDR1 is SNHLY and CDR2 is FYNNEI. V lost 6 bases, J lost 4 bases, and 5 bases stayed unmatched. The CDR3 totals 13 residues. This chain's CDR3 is CASRDTGVYGYTF. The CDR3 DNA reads TGTGCCAGCAGGGATACAGGGGTCTATGGCTACACCTTC. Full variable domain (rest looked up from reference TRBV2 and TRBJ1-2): EPEVTQTPSHQVTQMGQEVILRCVPISNHLYFYWYRQILGQKVEFLVSFYNNEISEKSEIFDDQFSVERPDGSNFTLKIRSTKLEDSAMYFCASRDTGVYGYTFGSGTRLTVV.

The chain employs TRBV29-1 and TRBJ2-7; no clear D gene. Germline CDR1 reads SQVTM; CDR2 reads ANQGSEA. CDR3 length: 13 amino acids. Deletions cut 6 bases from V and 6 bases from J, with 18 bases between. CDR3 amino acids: CSVVDPNSAEQYF. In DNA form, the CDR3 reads TGCAGCGTGGTGGATCCCAACAGTGCCGAGCAGTACTTC.

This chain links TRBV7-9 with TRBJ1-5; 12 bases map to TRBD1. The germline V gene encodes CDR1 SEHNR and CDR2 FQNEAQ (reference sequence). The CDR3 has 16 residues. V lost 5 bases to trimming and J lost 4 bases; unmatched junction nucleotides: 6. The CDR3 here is CASSPGTGGRNQPQHF. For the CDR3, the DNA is TGTGCCAGCAGCCCTGGGACAGGGGGCAGAAATCAGCCCCAGCATTTT.

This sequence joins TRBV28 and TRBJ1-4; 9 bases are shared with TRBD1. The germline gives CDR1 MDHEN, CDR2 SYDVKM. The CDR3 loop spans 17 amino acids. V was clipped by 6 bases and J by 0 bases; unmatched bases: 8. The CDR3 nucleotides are TGTGCCAGCAGGAGGACAGGGGTCGTTGCAACTAATGAAAAACTGTTTTTT. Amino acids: CASRRTGVVATNEKLFF.

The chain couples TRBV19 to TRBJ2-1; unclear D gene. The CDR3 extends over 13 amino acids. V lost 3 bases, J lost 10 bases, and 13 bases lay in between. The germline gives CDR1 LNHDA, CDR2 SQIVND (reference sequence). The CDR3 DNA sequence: TGTGCCAGTAGTATTGGCTGGAACGGGGAGCAGTTCTTC. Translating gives CASSIGWNGEQFF.

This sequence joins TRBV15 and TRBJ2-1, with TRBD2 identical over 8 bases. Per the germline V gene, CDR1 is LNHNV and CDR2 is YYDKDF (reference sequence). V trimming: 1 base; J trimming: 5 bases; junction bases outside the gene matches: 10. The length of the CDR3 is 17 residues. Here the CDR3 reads CATSRGGASGRDNEQFF. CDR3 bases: TGTGCCACCAGCAGAGGTGGGGCTAGCGGGCGTGACAATGAGCAGTTCTTC.

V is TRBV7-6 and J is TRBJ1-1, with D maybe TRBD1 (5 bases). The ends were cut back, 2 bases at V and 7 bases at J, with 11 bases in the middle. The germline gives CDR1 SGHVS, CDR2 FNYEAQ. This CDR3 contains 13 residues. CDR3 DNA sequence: TGTGCCAGCAGCTTATCCCCCGGGGGTGAAGCTTTCTTT. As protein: CASSLSPGGEAFF.

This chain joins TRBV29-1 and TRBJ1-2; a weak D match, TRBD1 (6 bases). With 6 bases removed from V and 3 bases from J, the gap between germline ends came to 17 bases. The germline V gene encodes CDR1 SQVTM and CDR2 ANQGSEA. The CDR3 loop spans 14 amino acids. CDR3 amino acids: CSVAQGRGDYGYTF. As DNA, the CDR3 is TGCAGCGTAGCCCAGGGGCGGGGGGACTATGGCTACACCTTC.

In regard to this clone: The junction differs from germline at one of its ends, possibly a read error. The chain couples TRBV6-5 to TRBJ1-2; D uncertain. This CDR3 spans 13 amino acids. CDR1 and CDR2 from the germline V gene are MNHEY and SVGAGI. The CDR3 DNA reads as TGTGCCAGCAGACACCCCGCCACCGGAGGTCGGTCCTTC. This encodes CASRHPATGGRSF.

The CDR3 region has the DNA TGTGCCAGCAGCCAGACAGGGAATTACAATGAGCAGTTCTTC. Translation: CASSQTGNYNEQFF. The rearrangement links TRBV9 to TRBJ2-1; 7 nucleotides align to TRBD1. With V trimmed by 4 bases and J by 4 bases, 5 bases remained unmatched. CDR1 SGDLS and CDR2 YYNGEE come from the germline V gene. This CDR3 spans 14 amino acids.